A selection of T cell receptor beta chains follows, all from one sample in a study of blood T cell repertoires in COVID-19. Data came from immunoSEQ multiplex PCR; TCRdb stores just in-frame clones and leaves some out. The sample comprises some 250,000 clones, approximately 85% of which are singletons, and 1.9% rests with the top ten. Sequencing input: PBMCs or T cells enriched from blood (not recorded which). The receptors here all came from a woman between 50 and 59 years old who had recovered from COVID-19. Each CDR3 is given with its conserved first and last residue. The order of the fields is J gene, D gene, clone size, V gene, CDR3 protein, CDR3 DNA. D genes are given only for firm matches. Clone size is not always given. Where it is, it says once, few, many or a class for expanded clones.

j_gene: TRBJ1-6; d_gene: -; abundance: -; v_gene: TRBV6-5; CDR3aa: CASKWTDNSPLHF; CDR3nt: TGTGCCAGCAAGTGGACAGACAATTCACCCCTCCACTTT
j_gene: TRBJ1-1; d_gene: -; abundance: -; v_gene: TRBV6-5; CDR3aa: CASRTGAANTEAFF; CDR3nt: TGTGCCAGCAGGACTGGGGCGGCCAACACTGAAGCTTTCTTT
j_gene: TRBJ1-1; d_gene: -; abundance: -; v_gene: TRBV27; CDR3aa: CASSGFTEAFF; CDR3nt: TGTGCCAGCTCAGGGTTCACTGAAGCTTTCTTT
j_gene: TRBJ2-1; d_gene: TRBD2; abundance: -; v_gene: TRBV7-3; CDR3aa: CASSPLAGEYNEQFF; CDR3nt: TGTGCCAGCAGCCCGCTAGCGGGAGAGTACAATGAGCAGTTCTTC
j_gene: TRBJ2-7; d_gene: TRBD2; abundance: -; v_gene: TRBV15; CDR3aa: CATSRGGGTYEQYF; CDR3nt: TGTGCCACCAGCAGAGGGGGGGGGACCTACGAGCAGTACTTC
j_gene: TRBJ1-2; d_gene: TRBD1; abundance: -; v_gene: TRBV5-6; CDR3aa: CASSLEAGGGRGYTF; CDR3nt: TGTGCCAGCAGCTTGGAGGCAGGGGGCGGACGTGGCTACACCTTC
j_gene: TRBJ2-1; d_gene: TRBD1; abundance: -; v_gene: TRBV5-1; CDR3aa: CASSLGTGANVGQFF; CDR3nt: TGCGCCAGCAGCCTAGGGACAGGGGCCAATGTAGGGCAGTTCTTC
j_gene: TRBJ1-2; d_gene: TRBD1; abundance: once; v_gene: TRBV5-6; CDR3aa: CASILGQAGGYTF; CDR3nt: TGTGCCAGCATCCTAGGACAGGCGGGGGGCTACACCTTC
j_gene: TRBJ2-7; d_gene: TRBD1; abundance: -; v_gene: TRBV6-5; CDR3aa: CASSYPGQGAHEQYF; CDR3nt: TGTGCCAGCAGTTACCCGGGACAGGGGGCCCACGAGCAGTACTTC
j_gene: TRBJ1-2; d_gene: TRBD1; abundance: -; v_gene: TRBV28; CDR3aa: CASRPPAGTDSNYGYTF; CDR3nt: TGTGCCAGCAGACCTCCGGCCGGGACAGATTCTAACTATGGCTACACCTTC